This T cell receptor beta chain stems from a study of technical replicates of blood from a few donors. Germline lookup yields CDR1 LGHNA and CDR2 YNFKEQ. V lost 1 base, J lost 0 bases, and 22 bases lay in between. The CDR3 contains 21 residues. Profiled with immunoSEQ multiplex PCR; TCRdb holds only in-frame clones, not every one. This sample has more than 60,000 clones, with around nine tenths found just once. Sequenced sample: PBMCs. This chain connects TRBV4-2 to TRBJ1-6, with TRBD1 as a possible D gene (6 bases). The sequence was obtained from a human donor in good health. Some clones in this sample may be carry-over from other donors' samples. The CDR3 DNA reads as TGTGCCAGCAGCCAAGCCAACAGGGACGGACGAACAAACTCCTATAATTCACCCCTCCACTTT. Translation gives CASSQANRDGRTNSYNSPLHF.